A selection of T cell receptor beta chains follows, all from one sample in a study of blood T cell repertoires in COVID-19. Method: immunoSEQ multiplex PCR; TCRdb's copy keeps in-frame clones and lacks some. This sample has 200,000 or so clones, with 89% found just once. The sample was PBMCs or T cells enriched from blood (not recorded which). These TCRs come from a young woman who had recovered from COVID-19. Both conserved end residues are part of each CDR3. D genes are given only for firm matches. Size is stated for part of the rows, as once, few or many counts, or as a class when the clone is expanded.

cdr3_nt | cdr3_aa | j_call | clone_size | v_call | d_call
TGTGCCACCAGCAGAGATCGACAGAACAATCAGCCCCAGCATTTT | CATSRDRQNNQPQHF | TRBJ1-5 | . | TRBV15 | .
TGCGCCAGCACCTATGCCTCTGGGGCCAACGTCCTGACTTTC | CASTYASGANVLTF | TRBJ2-6 | . | TRBV5-1 | .
TGTGCCAGCAGCCAAGGTCACAGGGACACCGGGGAGCTGTTTTTT | CASSQGHRDTGELFF | TRBJ2-2 | few | TRBV3-1/TRBV3-2 | .
TGCGCCAGCAGCCAAGACTCGGGCGAGCAGTACTTC | CASSQDSGEQYF | TRBJ2-7 | . | TRBV4-1 | .
TGTGCCAGCAGTACCCGGGACAGAGTCTATGAGCAGTTCTTC | CASSTRDRVYEQFF | TRBJ2-1 | . | TRBV6-5 | TRBD1
TGCGCCAGCAGCCCAAGCAGGGGGTCTGATTCACCCCTCCACTTT | CASSPSRGSDSPLHF | TRBJ1-6 | . | TRBV5-1 | TRBD1
TGTGCCAGCAGCTTAGCGCAGTGGACTAGCGGGGGGGCAGGGTACACAGATACGCAGTATTTT | CASSLAQWTSGGAGYTDTQYF | TRBJ2-3 | . | TRBV7-8 | TRBD2
TGTGCCAGCAGTGAAAACGGGAGACCTAATCAGCCCCAGCATTTT | CASSENGRPNQPQHF | TRBJ1-5 | . | TRBV2 | .
TGTGCCAGCAGCCGCGGGAACACTGAAGCTTTCTTT | CASSRGNTEAFF | TRBJ1-1 | . | TRBV6-5 | .
TGCAGCGTTGGACAGCAGAATTCACCCCTCCACTTT | CSVGQQNSPLHF | TRBJ1-6 | . | TRBV29-1 | .
TGCGCCAGCAGCCAAGCGGTTGGACAGGGGGCAGCTAACTATGGCTACACCTTC | CASSQAVGQGAANYGYTF | TRBJ1-2 | . | TRBV4-1 | TRBD1
TGTGCCACCGGGGGGACGGTCCAAGAGACCCAGTACTTC | CATGGTVQETQYF | TRBJ2-5 | few | TRBV24-1 | .
TGTGCCAGTAGTAAACGAGCGGGGGGATCGAACACCGGGGAGCTGTTTTTT | CASSKRAGGSNTGELFF | TRBJ2-2 | . | TRBV19 | TRBD2
TGTGCCAGCACCCGACAGGGTGGGCAGCCCCAGCATTTT | CASTRQGGQPQHF | TRBJ1-5 | . | TRBV5-6 | TRBD1
TGTGCCAGCAGCTTATGGTACAAGAACTATGGCTACACCTTC | CASSLWYKNYGYTF | TRBJ1-2 | . | TRBV11-3 | .
TGTGCTAGTGGTTTGATCCCTAGCGGGGGGACGTACGAGCAGTACTTC | CASGLIPSGGTYEQYF | TRBJ2-7 | . | TRBV12-5 | TRBD2
TGTGCCAGCAGGGGCCTCTCCTACGAGCAGTACTTC | CASRGLSYEQYF | TRBJ2-7 | . | TRBV2 | .
TGCGCCAGCAGCTCTGCGGGGGAGAACACTGAAGCTTTCTTT | CASSSAGENTEAFF | TRBJ1-1 | . | TRBV5-1 | .
TGTGCCAGCAGTTCCCATAGCGGGGGGACCTACGAGCAGTACTTC | CASSSHSGGTYEQYF | TRBJ2-7 | once | TRBV28 | TRBD2
TGTGCCAGCAGCTTAGATGGGGGCCACAGGGGACGCGAGCAGTTCTTC | CASSLDGGHRGREQFF | TRBJ2-1 | . | TRBV11-3 | TRBD1
TGTGCCAGCAGGGGGCAGCTCAATCAGCCCCAGCATTTT | CASRGQLNQPQHF | TRBJ1-5 | once | TRBV2 | .
TGTGCCAGCAGCCAAGCAGTGGTGCCGACAGGGAGCTCCTACGAGCAGTACTTC | CASSQAVVPTGSSYEQYF | TRBJ2-7 | many | TRBV4-2 | TRBD1
TGTGCCAGCAGTTTATTCGATGGCTACACCTTC | CASSLFDGYTF | TRBJ1-2 | once | TRBV28 | .
TGTGCCAGTGCCGTCGGGACAGGACTCTACGAGCAGTACTTC | CASAVGTGLYEQYF | TRBJ2-7 | . | TRBV19 | TRBD1
TGTGCCAGCAGCCACTTTAGCGGGGGGGCCCCTCGCCGGGACGAGCAGTACTTC | CASSHFSGGAPRRDEQYF | TRBJ2-7 | . | TRBV4-2 | TRBD2
TGTGCCAGCAGTGTAGGACAGGGTAACACTGAAGCTTTCTTT | CASSVGQGNTEAFF | TRBJ1-1 | . | TRBV28 | TRBD1
TGTGCCAGCAGCTTAGGGGTAGCGGGGGACCCCCAAGAGACCCAGTACTTC | CASSLGVAGDPQETQYF | TRBJ2-5 | . | TRBV7-6 | TRBD2
TGTGCCAGCGCTCGTAACAGGGGGCGCAGCTACGAGCAGTACTTC | CASARNRGRSYEQYF | TRBJ2-7 | . | TRBV5-6 | TRBD1
TGTGCCAGCAACAAACAGGGGAACACTGAAGCTTTCTTT | CASNKQGNTEAFF | TRBJ1-1 | . | TRBV28 | .
TGTGCCAGCAGCTTACTGGGGACAGGGCAGTACTTC | CASSLLGTGQYF | TRBJ2-7 | . | TRBV7-9 | TRBD1
TGTGCCTGGAAGGACCTAGCGGCTTACAATGAGCAGTTCTTC | CAWKDLAAYNEQFF | TRBJ2-1 | . | TRBV30 | TRBD2
TGTGCCAGCAGTTACCGGAGACGAGACGGAAACACCATATATTTT | CASSYRRRDGNTIYF | TRBJ1-3 | . | TRBV6-5 | .
TGCGCCAGCAGCCAAGATGAGCAGGGGGTCTTTACTGGAAACACCATATATTTT | CASSQDEQGVFTGNTIYF | TRBJ1-3 | once | TRBV4-1 | TRBD1
TGTGCCAGCAGTTTACAGCGGGGGGGATACAATGAGCAGTTCTTC | CASSLQRGGYNEQFF | TRBJ2-1 | . | TRBV2 | TRBD2
TGTGCCACCAGTGACGGGGGACAGGGGGAATTGTATGGCTACACCTTC | CATSDGGQGELYGYTF | TRBJ1-2 | . | TRBV24-1 | TRBD1
TGTGCCAGCAGCAAGAGACCCGGGACTAGCGGGGGAGAGTACGAGCAGTACTTC | CASSKRPGTSGGEYEQYF | TRBJ2-7 | . | TRBV7-2 | TRBD2
TGTGCCACCAGCAGTGGACGGACTAGCGGGGAACAAGAGACCCAGTACTTC | CATSSGRTSGEQETQYF | TRBJ2-5 | . | TRBV15 | TRBD2
TGTGCCAGCAGGAATCAGGGGGTCGGCTCACCCCTCCACTTT | CASRNQGVGSPLHF | TRBJ1-6 | . | TRBV11-2 | TRBD1
TGTGCCAGTCGATCCAACGGACTTAATTCACCCCTCCACTTT | CASRSNGLNSPLHF | TRBJ1-6 | . | TRBV19 | .
TGTGCCAGCAGCCCCCGACAGGGCTGGGGCTATGGCTACACCTTC | CASSPRQGWGYGYTF | TRBJ1-2 | . | TRBV9 | TRBD1
TGTGCCAGCGGAGAGGTCTTTTCCTACGAGCAGTACTTC | CASGEVFSYEQYF | TRBJ2-7 | . | TRBV2 | .
TGTGCCAGCAGTTTAGGGCAGGGACTGGGGTATGGCTACACCTTC | CASSLGQGLGYGYTF | TRBJ1-2 | . | TRBV28 | .
TGTGCCAGCAGCTCCGGACAGAACTACGAGCAGTACTTC | CASSSGQNYEQYF | TRBJ2-7 | . | TRBV28 | .
TGTGCCAGCAGCTCTTCGGACTTGAGCTCCTACGAGCAGTACTTC | CASSSSDLSSYEQYF | TRBJ2-7 | . | TRBV7-9 | .
TGCAGCGTTGGGACAGGGACGGTCGAGGGTGGCTACACCTTC | CSVGTGTVEGGYTF | TRBJ1-2 | . | TRBV29-1 | TRBD1
TGTGCCAGCAGCCAAGATGCGGGGGGAACAGATACGCAGTATTTT | CASSQDAGGTDTQYF | TRBJ2-3 | . | TRBV3-1/TRBV3-2 | TRBD2
TGTGCCAGCAGCGTAGATGCCGCGAGAGGGGCCAACGTCCTGACTTTC | CASSVDAARGANVLTF | TRBJ2-6 | once | TRBV9 | .
TGTGCCAGCTCACCACTCCCAGAAGCCGGGGAGCTGTTTTTT | CASSPLPEAGELFF | TRBJ2-2 | . | TRBV18 | .
TGTGCCAGCGGGCAGACCGATCAGCCCCAGCATTTT | CASGQTDQPQHF | TRBJ1-5 | . | TRBV12-3/TRBV12-4 | .
TGCGCCAGCAGCTTGGAGGGGCCTCCTGGAAACACCATATATTTT | CASSLEGPPGNTIYF | TRBJ1-3 | . | TRBV5-1 | .
TGTGCCAGCAGCTTGGGACAGACTCCTATCTATGGCTACACCTTC | CASSLGQTPIYGYTF | TRBJ1-2 | few | TRBV7-6 | TRBD1